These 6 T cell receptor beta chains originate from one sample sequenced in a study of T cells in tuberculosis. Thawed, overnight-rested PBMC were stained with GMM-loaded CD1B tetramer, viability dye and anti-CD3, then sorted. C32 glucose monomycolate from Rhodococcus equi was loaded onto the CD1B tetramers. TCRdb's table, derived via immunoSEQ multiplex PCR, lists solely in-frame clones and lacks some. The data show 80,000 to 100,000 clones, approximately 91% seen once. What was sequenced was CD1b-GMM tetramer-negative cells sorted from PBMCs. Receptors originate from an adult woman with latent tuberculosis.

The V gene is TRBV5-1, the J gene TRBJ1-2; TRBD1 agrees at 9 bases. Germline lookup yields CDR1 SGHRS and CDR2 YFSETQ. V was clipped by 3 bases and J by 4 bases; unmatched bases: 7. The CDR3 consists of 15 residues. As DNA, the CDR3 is TGCGCCAGCAGCTACGGGACAGGGTTGGGCTATGGCTACACCTTC. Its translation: CASSYGTGLGYGYTF. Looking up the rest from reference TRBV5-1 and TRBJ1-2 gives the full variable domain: KAGVTQTPRYLIKTRGQQVTLSCSPISGHRSVSWYQQTPGQGLQFLFEYFSETQRNKGNFPGRFSGRQFSNSRSEMNVSTLELGDSALYLCASSYGTGLGYGYTFGSGTRLTVV.

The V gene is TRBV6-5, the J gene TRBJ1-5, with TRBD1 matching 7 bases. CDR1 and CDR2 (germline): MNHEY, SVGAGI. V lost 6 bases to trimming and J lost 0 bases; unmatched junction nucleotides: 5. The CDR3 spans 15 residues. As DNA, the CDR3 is TGTGCCAGCAGCCCGGACAGGAATAGCAATCAGCCCCAGCATTTT. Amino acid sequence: CASSPDRNSNQPQHF.

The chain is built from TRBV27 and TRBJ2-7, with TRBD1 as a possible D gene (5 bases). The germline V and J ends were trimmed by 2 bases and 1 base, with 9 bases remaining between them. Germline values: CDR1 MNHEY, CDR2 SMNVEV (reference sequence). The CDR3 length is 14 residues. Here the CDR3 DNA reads TGTGCCAGCAGTTTAACCGACAGTTCCTACGAGCAGTACTTC. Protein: CASSLTDSSYEQYF.

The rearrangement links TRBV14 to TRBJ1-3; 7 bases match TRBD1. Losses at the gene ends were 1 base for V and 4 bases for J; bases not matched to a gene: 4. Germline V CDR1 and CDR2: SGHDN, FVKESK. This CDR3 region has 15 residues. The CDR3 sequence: CASSQAQGIGNTIYF. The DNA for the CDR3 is TGTGCCAGCAGCCAAGCACAGGGGATCGGAAACACCATATATTTT. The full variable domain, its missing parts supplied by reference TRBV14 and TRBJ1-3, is EAGVTQFPSHSVIEKGQTVTLRCDPISGHDNLYWYRRVMGKEIKFLLHFVKESKQDESGMPNNRFLAERTGGTYSTLKVQPAELEDSGVYFCASSQAQGIGNTIYFGEGSWLTVV.

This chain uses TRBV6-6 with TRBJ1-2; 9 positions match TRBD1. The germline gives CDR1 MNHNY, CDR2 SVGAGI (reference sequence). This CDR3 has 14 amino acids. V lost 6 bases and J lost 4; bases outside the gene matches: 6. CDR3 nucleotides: TGTGCCAGCAGCTTGGGACAGGGTCTCTATGGCTACACCTTC. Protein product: CASSLGQGLYGYTF.

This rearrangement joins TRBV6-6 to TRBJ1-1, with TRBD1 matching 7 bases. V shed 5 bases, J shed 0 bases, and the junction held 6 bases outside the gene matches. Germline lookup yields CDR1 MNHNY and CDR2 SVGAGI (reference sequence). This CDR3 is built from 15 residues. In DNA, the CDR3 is TGTGCCAGCAGTCCCTCGGACAGGTTGAACACTGAAGCTTTCTTT. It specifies CASSPSDRLNTEAFF.